Each of the 18 T cell receptor beta chains below was sequenced from the same sample in a study of control samples from healthy donors and cancer patients. Sequenced by immunoSEQ multiplex PCR; TCRdb stores in-frame clones only, minus some. Here the sample spans 70,000 to 80,000 clones, about 90% being singletons. The sequenced material came from blood. These receptors were collected from a woman aged 50 to 60 in good health.

The chain uses TRBV5-8 and TRBJ2-5; possibly TRBD1 or TRBD2 for D (6 bases each). The CDR3 contains 14 residues. V was trimmed by 0 bases and J by 5 bases, leaving 11 bases between them. Germline V gene data show CDR1 as SGHTS and CDR2 as YDEGEE. The chain's CDR3 is CASSLDRGRETQYF. CDR3 coding DNA: TGTGCCAGCAGCTTGGATCGGGGGCGGGAGACCCAGTACTTC. The whole variable domain, filled in from reference TRBV5-8 and TRBJ2-5, reads EAGVTQSPTHLIKTRGQQATLRCSPISGHTSVYWYQQALGLGLQFLLWYDEGEERNRGNFPPRFSGRQFPNYSSELNVNALELEDSALYLCASSLDRGRETQYFGPGTRLLVL.

This chain connects TRBV6-1 to TRBJ1-3; TRBD1 is a possible D gene (6 bases). Germline CDR1 is MNHNS and CDR2 is SASEGT. V dropped 3 bases and J dropped 0 bases, with 15 bases sitting between them. The CDR3 extends over 17 amino acids. CDR3 DNA: TGTGCCAGCAGTGATGTGCGGGGGGCCCGCTCTGGAAACACCATATATTTT. It codes for CASSDVRGARSGNTIYF.

The chain has TRBV19 and TRBJ2-6, with 7 bases identical to TRBD1. V lost 4 bases and J lost 3; bases outside the gene matches: 12. The germline V gene encodes CDR1 LNHDA and CDR2 SQIVND (reference sequence). There are 18 residues in the CDR3. Written as DNA, the CDR3 is TGTGCCAGTAGTAAGATCGTGAGGGGGCAGGGTGGGGCCAACGTCCTGACTTTC. This translates into CASSKIVRGQGGANVLTF.

This chain uses TRBV5-6 with TRBJ2-1; a possible D gene is TRBD2 (6 bases). This CDR3 has 16 amino acids. The germline CDR1 and CDR2 sequences are SGHDT and YYEEEE. Deletions cut 1 base from V and 1 base from J, with 12 bases between. The CDR3 reads CASSLLGGVSYNEQFF. In DNA, the CDR3 is TGTGCCAGCAGCTTGCTGGGGGGAGTTTCCTACAATGAGCAGTTCTTC. Using reference TRBV5-6 and TRBJ2-1 for the parts outside the CDR3, the full variable domain is DAGVTQSPTHLIKTRGQQVTLRCSPKSGHDTVSWYQQALGQGPQFIFQYYEEEERQRGNFPDRFSGHQFPNYSSELNVNALLLGDSALYLCASSLLGGVSYNEQFFGPGTRLTVL.

This chain links TRBV2 with TRBJ1-2, with D possibly TRBD1 on 5 matching bases. Germline V CDR1 and CDR2: SNHLY, FYNNEI. Deletions cut 7 bases from V and 6 bases from J, with 18 bases between. The CDR3 consists of 14 residues. CDR3 amino acids: CASNRQGREDGYTF. CDR3 bases: TGTGCCAGCAATCGTCAGGGAAGGGAAGATGGCTACACCTTC.

The DNA for the CDR3 is TGCAGTGCTAGTAGAGCGGCTAGCGGGATAAACAATGAGCAGTTCTTC. Amino acid sequence: CSASRAASGINNEQFF. This chain links TRBV20-1 with TRBJ2-1; 9 nucleotides agree with TRBD2. CDR3 length: 16 residues. Looked up from germline, CDR1 is DFQATT and CDR2 is SNEGSKA (reference sequence). The ends lost 3 bases at V and 5 bases at J; junction bases unmatched: 11.

The J gene is TRBJ2-1, the V gene TRBV7-6, with 10 nucleotides matching TRBD2. This CDR3 region has 18 residues. Trimming cost V 2 bases and J 4 bases; bases outside gene matches: 11. Germline CDR1 and CDR2: SGHVS and FNYEAQ. CDR3 protein: CASSLWIPTSGIYNEQFF. The DNA for the CDR3 is TGTGCCAGCAGCTTATGGATCCCCACTAGCGGGATATACAATGAGCAGTTCTTC.

This clone has more than one count but fewer than ten. The J gene is TRBJ1-3, the V gene TRBV5-1; D call uncertain. The germline V gene encodes CDR1 SGHRS and CDR2 YFSETQ. The V gene lost 5 bases and the J gene lost 3 bases, with 21 bases spanning the gap. The CDR3 runs to 17 residues. The CDR3 protein is CASRSRSPGSDGNTIYF. DNA for the CDR3: TGCGCCAGCAGGAGCAGATCCCCGGGATCGGATGGAAACACCATATATTTT.

The V call is TRBV12-3 or TRBV12-4, the J call TRBJ2-1, with D tentatively TRBD1 (6 bases). This CDR3 is built from 12 residues. Trimming took off 7 bases at V and 6 bases at J, with 10 bases between the two ends. This CDR3 is CASNQGGNEQFF. CDR3 nucleotide sequence: TGTGCCAGCAATCAAGGGGGCAATGAGCAGTTCTTC.

J is TRBJ2-1 and V is TRBV19; D call uncertain. Per the germline V gene, CDR1 is LNHDA and CDR2 is SQIVND (reference sequence). This CDR3 comprises 16 residues. Trimming removed 3 bases from V and 4 bases from J, with 16 bases in between. CDR3 region: CASSIVSSAFYNEQFF. CDR3 nucleotide sequence: TGTGCCAGTAGTATCGTTTCAAGCGCGTTTTACAATGAGCAGTTCTTC.

The chain links TRBV30 to TRBJ1-2; D is undetermined. This CDR3 contains 15 residues. The V end was cut by 3 bases, the J end by 6 bases, with 20 bases between. CDR1 is GTSNPN and CDR2 is SVGIG in the germline V gene (reference sequence). DNA for the CDR3: TGTGCCTGGAGGCCCCCCGGGCCTCGGGGAGATGGCTACACCTTC. Translating it yields CAWRPPGPRGDGYTF.

The V call is TRBV5-8, the J call TRBJ1-1; no reliable D call. The length of the CDR3 is 12 residues. The V end lost 0 bases, the J end lost 11 bases, and 11 bases lay between the germline ends. The germline gives CDR1 SGHTS, CDR2 YDEGEE. CDR3 loop: CASSLAEYAAFF. The CDR3 DNA reads TGTGCCAGCAGCTTGGCCGAATATGCGGCTTTCTTT.

The CDR3, as DNA: TGTGCCAGTAGGGACAGGGGGCCTGCTAATGAAAAACTGTTTTTT. Translation: CASRDRGPANEKLFF. This rearrangement joins TRBV25-1 to TRBJ1-4, with 12 nucleotides matching TRBD1. The CDR3 is made up of 15 amino acids. V gave up 9 bases and J gave up 3 bases; unmatched junction bases: 5. CDR1 and CDR2 (germline): MGHDK, SYGVNS. The full variable domain, rest sourced from reference TRBV25-1 and TRBJ1-4, is EADIYQTPRYLVIGTGKKITLECSQTMGHDKMYWYQQDPGMELHLIHYSYGVNSTEKGDLSSESTVSRIRTEHFPLTLESARPSHTSQYLCASRDRGPANEKLFFGSGTQLSVL.

CDR3 sequence reads: CASSSPGAGEETQYF. Written as DNA, the CDR3 is TGTGCCAGCAGTTCCCCCGGGGCCGGTGAAGAGACCCAGTACTTC. The chain has TRBV28 and TRBJ2-5; D possibly uses TRBD1 or TRBD2 (5 bases each). V was trimmed by 4 bases and J by 3 bases, leaving 15 bases between them. The CDR3 runs to 15 residues. Germline CDR1 reads MDHEN; CDR2 reads SYDVKM.

The chain recombines TRBV5-6 with TRBJ1-1, with a weak D call TRBD1 (5 bases). Germline CDR1 reads SGHDT; CDR2 reads YYEEEE. The CDR3 consists of 13 residues. V lost 4 bases, J lost 11 bases, and 18 bases lay in between. The CDR3 coding sequence is TGTGCCAGCAGCCCGGGACCCGAGCTGAGGGCTTTCTTT. Translated, it gives CASSPGPELRAFF.

V usage is TRBV3-1 (or the pseudogene TRBV3-2) and J usage is TRBJ1-2; D call uncertain. Germline values: CDR1 LGHDT, CDR2 YNNKEL (reference sequence). V was shortened by 3 bases and J by 2 bases, with 4 bases between the two germline ends. The CDR3 contains 12 residues. CDR3 sequence reads: CASSQGNYGYTF. In nucleotides, the CDR3 is TGTGCCAGCAGCCAGGGGAACTATGGCTACACCTTC.

The chain is built from TRBV4-1 and TRBJ2-5, with TRBD1 as a possible D gene (6 bases). Looked up from germline, CDR1 is MGHRA and CDR2 is YSYEKL. Trimming removed 1 base at V and 5 bases at J, with 20 bases between. The CDR3 runs 17 residues. The CDR3 protein is CASSQGGPLQGTETQYF. The CDR3, as DNA: TGCGCCAGCAGCCAAGGAGGTCCCCTACAGGGTACGGAGACCCAGTACTTC.

A word on this clone: A read error may produce the germline difference seen at one junction end. The CDR3 nucleotides read TGTGCCAGCAGTTACGAGGTCATCTTC. Translated, it gives CASSYEVIF. The chain links TRBV6-6 to TRBJ1-2; D not resolved. CDR1 and CDR2 from the germline V gene are MNHNY and SVGAGI (reference sequence). This CDR3 is 9 amino acids long.